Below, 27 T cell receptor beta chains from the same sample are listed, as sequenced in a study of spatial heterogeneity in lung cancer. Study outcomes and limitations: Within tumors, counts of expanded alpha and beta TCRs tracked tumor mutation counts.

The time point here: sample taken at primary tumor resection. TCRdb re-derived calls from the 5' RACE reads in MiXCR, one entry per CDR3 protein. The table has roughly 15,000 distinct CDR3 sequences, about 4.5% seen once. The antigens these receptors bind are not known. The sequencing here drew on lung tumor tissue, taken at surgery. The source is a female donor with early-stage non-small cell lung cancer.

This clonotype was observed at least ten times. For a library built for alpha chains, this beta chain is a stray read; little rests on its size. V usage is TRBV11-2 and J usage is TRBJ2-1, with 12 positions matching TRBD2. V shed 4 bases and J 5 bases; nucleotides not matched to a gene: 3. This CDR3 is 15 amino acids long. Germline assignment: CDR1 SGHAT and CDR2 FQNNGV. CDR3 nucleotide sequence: TGTGCCAGCAGCTATGGACTAGCGGGGAACAATGAGCAGTTCTTC. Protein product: CASSYGLAGNNEQFF.

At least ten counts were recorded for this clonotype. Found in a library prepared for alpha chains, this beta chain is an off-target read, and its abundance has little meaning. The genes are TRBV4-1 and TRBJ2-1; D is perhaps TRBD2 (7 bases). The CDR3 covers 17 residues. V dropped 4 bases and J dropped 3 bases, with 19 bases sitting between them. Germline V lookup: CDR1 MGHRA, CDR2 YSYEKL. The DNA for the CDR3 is TGCGCCAGCAGCCGAACGTACGTGGGGGGGCTCTACAATGAGCAGTTCTTC. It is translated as CASSRTYVGGLYNEQFF.

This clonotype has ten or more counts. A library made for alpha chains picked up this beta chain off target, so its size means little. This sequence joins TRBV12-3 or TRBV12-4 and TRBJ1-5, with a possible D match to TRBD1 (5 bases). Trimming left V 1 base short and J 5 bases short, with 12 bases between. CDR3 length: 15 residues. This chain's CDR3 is CASSLGGFGDQPQHF. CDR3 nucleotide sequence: TGTGCCAGCAGTTTAGGGGGGTTTGGGGATCAGCCCCAGCATTTT.

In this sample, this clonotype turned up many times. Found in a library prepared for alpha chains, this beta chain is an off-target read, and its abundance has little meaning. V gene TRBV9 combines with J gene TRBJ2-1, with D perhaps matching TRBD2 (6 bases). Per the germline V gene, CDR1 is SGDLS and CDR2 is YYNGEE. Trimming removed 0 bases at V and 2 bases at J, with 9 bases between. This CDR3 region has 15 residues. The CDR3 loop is CASSVEGGPYNEQFF. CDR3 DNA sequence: TGTGCCAGCAGCGTAGAGGGAGGCCCCTACAATGAGCAGTTCTTC. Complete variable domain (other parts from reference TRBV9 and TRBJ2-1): DSGVTQTPKHLITATGQRVTLRCSPRSGDLSVYWYQQSLDQGLQFLIQYYNGEERAKGNILERFSAQQFPDLHSELNLSSLELGDSALYFCASSVEGGPYNEQFFGPGTRLTVL.

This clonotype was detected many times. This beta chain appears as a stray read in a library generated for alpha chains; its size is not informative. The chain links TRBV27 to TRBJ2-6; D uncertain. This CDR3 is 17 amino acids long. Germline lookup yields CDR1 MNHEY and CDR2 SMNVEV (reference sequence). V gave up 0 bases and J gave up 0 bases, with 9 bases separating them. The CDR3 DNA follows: TGTGCCAGCAGTTTATCGAAGGGCCACTCTGGGGCCAACGTCCTGACTTTC. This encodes CASSLSKGHSGANVLTF.

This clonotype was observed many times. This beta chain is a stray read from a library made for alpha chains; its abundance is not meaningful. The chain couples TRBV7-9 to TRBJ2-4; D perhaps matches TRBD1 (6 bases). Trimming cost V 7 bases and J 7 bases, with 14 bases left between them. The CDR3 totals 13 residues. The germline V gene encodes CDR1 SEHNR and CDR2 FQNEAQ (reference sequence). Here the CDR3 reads CASTAGAWNIQYF. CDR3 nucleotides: TGTGCCAGCACCGCAGGGGCGTGGAACATTCAGTACTTC. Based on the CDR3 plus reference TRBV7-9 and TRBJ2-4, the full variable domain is DTGVSQNPRHKITKRGQNVTFRCDPISEHNRLYWYRQTLGQGPEFLTYFQNEAQLEKSRLLSDRFSAERPKGSFSTLEIQRTEQGDSAMYLCASTAGAWNIQYFGAGTRLSVL.

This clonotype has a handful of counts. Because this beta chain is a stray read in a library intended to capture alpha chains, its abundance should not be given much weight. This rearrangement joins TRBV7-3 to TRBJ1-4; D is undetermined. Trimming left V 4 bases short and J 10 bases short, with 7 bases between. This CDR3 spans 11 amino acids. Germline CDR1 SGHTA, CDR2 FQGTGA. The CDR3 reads CASSSGGKLFF. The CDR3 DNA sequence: TGTGCCAGCAGCTCCGGCGGAAAACTGTTTTTT.

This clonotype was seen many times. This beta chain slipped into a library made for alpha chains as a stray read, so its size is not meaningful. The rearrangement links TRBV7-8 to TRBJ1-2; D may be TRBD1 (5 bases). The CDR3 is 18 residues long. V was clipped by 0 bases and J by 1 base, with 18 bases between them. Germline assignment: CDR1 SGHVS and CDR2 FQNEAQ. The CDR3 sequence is CASSLAKSAGRGNYGYTF. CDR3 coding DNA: TGTGCCAGCAGCTTAGCGAAATCAGCAGGGCGCGGTAACTATGGCTACACCTTC.

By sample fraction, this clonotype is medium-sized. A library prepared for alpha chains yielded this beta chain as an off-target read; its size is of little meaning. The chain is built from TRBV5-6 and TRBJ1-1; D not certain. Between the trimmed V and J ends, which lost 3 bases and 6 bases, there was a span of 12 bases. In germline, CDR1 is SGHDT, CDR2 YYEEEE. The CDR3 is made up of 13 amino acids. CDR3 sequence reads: CASSCLMCAEAFF. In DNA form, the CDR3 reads TGTGCCAGCAGCTGTCTAATGTGCGCTGAAGCTTTCTTT. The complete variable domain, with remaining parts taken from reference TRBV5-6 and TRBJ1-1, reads DAGVTQSPTHLIKTRGQQVTLRCSPKSGHDTVSWYQQALGQGPQFIFQYYEEEERQRGNFPDRFSGHQFPNYSSELNVNALLLGDSALYLCASSCLMCAEAFFGQGTRLTVV.

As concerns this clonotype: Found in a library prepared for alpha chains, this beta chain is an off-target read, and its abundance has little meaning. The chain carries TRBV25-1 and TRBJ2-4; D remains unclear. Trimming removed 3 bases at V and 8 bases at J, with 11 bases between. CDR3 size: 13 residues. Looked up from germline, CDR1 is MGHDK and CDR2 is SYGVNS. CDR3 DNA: TGTGCCAGCAGTGATTTAAATTTGGACATTCAGTACTTC. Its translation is CASSDLNLDIQYF.

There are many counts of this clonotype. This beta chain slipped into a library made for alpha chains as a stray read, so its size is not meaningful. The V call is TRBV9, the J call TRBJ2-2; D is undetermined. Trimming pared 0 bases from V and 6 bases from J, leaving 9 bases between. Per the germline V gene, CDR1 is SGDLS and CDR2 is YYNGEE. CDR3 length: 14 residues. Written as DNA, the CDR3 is TGTGCCAGCAGCGTAGGGCAAATCGCCGGGGAGCTGTTTTTT. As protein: CASSVGQIAGELFF.

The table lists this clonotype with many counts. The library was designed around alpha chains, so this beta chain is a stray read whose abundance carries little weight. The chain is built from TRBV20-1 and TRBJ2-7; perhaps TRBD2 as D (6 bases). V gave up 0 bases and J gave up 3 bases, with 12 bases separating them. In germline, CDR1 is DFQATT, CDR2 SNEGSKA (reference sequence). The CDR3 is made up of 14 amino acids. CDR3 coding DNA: TGCAGTGCTAGAGATGGAGGGGTTCTCTACGAGCAGTACTTC. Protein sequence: CSARDGGVLYEQYF.

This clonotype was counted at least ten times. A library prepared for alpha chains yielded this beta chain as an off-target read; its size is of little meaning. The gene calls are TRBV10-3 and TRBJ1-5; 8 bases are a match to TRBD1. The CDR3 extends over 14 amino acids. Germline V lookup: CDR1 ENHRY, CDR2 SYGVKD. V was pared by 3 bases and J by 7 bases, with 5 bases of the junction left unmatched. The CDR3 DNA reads TGTGCCATCAGTGAATCAGGGGGCGAACAGCCCCAGCATTTT. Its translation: CAISESGGEQPQHF.

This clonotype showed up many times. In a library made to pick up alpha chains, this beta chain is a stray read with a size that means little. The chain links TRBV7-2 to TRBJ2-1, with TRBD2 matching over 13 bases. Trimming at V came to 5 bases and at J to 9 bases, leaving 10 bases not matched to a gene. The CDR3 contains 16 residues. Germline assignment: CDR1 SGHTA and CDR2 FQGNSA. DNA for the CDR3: TGTGCCAGCAGCACCTCCGGGACTAGCGGGGAATCTGAGCAGTTCTTC. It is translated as CASSTSGTSGESEQFF. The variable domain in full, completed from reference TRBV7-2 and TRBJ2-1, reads GAGVSQSPSNKVTEKGKDVELRCDPISGHTALYWYRQSLGQGLEFLIYFQGNSAPDKSGLPSDRFSAERTGGSVSTLTIQRTQQEDSAVYLCASSTSGTSGESEQFFGPGTRLTVL.

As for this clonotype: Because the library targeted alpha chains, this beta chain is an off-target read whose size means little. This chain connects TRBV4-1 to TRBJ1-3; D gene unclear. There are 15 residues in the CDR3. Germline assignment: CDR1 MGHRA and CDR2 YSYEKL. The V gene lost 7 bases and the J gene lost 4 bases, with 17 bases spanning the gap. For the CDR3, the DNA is TGCGCCAGCAAACTGGACCTGGCAGGCGGAAACACCATATATTTT. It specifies CASKLDLAGGNTIYF.

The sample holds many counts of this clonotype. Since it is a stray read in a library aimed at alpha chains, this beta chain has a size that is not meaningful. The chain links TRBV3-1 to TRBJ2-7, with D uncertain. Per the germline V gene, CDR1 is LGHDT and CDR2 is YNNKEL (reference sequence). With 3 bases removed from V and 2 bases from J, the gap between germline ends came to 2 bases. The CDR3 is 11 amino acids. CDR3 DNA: TGTGCCAGCAGCCACGCCTACGAGCAGTACTTC. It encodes CASSHAYEQYF.

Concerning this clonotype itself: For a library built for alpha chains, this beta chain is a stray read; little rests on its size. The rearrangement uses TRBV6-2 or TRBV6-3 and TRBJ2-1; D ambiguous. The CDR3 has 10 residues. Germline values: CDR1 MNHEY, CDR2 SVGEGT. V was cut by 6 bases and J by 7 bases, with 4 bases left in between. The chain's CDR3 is CASRGNEQFF. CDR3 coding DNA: TGTGCCAGCAGGGGGAATGAGCAGTTCTTC.

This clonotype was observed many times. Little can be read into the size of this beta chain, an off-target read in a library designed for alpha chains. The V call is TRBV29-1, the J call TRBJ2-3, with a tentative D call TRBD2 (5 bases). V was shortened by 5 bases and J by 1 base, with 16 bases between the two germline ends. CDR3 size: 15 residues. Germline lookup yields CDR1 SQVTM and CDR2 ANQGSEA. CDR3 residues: CSVLAREGGTDTQYF. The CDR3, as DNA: TGCAGCGTTTTGGCCCGAGAGGGCGGCACAGATACGCAGTATTTT.

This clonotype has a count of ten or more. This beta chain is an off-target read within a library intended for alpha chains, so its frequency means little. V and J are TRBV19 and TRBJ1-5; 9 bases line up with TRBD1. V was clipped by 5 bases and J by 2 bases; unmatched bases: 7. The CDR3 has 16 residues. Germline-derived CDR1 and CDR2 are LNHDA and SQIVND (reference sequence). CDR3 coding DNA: TGTGCCAGTAGTGGACAGGGGCTTCAGGGCAATCAGCCCCAGCATTTT. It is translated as CASSGQGLQGNQPQHF.

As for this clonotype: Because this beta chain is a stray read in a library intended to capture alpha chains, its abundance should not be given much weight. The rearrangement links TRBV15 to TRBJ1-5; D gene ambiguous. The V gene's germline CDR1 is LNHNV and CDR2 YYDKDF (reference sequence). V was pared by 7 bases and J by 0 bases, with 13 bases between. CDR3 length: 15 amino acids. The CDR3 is CATNDRGYSNQPQHF. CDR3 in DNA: TGTGCCACCAACGACCGGGGATATAGCAATCAGCCCCAGCATTTT.

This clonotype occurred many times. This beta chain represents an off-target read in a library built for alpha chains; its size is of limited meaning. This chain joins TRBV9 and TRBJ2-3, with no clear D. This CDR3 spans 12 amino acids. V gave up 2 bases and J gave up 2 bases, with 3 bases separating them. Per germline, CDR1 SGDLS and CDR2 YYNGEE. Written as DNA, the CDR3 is TGTGCCAGCAGCGTCTACACAGATACGCAGTATTTT. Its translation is CASSVYTDTQYF.

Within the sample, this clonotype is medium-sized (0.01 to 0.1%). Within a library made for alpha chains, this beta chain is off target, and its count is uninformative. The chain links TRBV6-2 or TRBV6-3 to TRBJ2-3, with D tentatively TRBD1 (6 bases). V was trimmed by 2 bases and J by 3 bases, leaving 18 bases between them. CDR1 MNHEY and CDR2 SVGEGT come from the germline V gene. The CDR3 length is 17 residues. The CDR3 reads CASSYIPGTRMTDTQYF. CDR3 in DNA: TGTGCCAGCAGTTACATCCCCGGGACAAGGATGACAGATACGCAGTATTTT.

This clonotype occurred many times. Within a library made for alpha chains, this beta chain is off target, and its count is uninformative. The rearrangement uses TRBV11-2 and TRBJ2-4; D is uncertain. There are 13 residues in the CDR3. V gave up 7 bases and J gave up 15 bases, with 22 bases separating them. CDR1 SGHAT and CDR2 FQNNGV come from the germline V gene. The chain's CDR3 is CASTLSPQSSGYF. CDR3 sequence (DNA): TGTGCCAGCACCCTTTCCCCACAGTCTAGTGGGTACTTC.

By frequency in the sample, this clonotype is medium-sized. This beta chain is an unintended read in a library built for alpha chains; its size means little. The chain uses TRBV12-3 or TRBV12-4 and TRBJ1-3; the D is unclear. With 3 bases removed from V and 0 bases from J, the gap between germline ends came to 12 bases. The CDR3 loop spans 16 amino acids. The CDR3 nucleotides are TGTGCCAGCAGTTTTGCGTCCGGCTACTCTGGAAACACCATATATTTT. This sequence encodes CASSFASGYSGNTIYF.

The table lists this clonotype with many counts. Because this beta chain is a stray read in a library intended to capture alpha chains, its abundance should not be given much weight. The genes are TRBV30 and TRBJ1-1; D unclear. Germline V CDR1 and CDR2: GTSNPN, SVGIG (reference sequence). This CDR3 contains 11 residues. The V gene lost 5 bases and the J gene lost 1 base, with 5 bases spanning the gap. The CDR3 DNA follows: TGTGCCTGGCAGGAGAACACTGAAGCTTTCTTT. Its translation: CAWQENTEAFF.

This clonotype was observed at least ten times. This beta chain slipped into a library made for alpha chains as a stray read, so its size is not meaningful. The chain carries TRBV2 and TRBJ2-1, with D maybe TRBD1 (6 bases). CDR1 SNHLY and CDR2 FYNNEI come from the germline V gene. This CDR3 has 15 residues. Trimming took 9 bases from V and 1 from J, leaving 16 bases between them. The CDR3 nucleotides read TGTGCCAGAACCAGGGGATTAGGGTCCTACAATGAGCAGTTCTTC. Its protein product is CARTRGLGSYNEQFF.

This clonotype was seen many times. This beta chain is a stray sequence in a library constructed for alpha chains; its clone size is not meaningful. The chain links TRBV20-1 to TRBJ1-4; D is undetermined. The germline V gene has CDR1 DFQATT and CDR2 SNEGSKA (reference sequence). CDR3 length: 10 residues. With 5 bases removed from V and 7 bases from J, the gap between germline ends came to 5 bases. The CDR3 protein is CSAGFEKLFF. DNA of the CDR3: TGCAGTGCTGGGTTTGAAAAACTGTTTTTT.